The sequence of this T cell receptor (beta chain) was determined in a study of tumor-infiltrating lymphocytes in primary liver carcinoma (dated by TCRdb to about 2017). In the study overall: Of the five patients (three men and two women, aged 30 to 69 years), four had hepatocellular carcinoma and one had combined HCC and intrahepatic cholangiocarcinoma. The tumors of the five patients were staged as T1-T3 N0M0, with maximum diameters ranging from roughly 4 to 11 cm. Samples yielded roughly 3.5 to 8 million productive TCRbeta reads; read depth did not differ significantly between tissue types. TCRbeta repertoire sequencing, expression microarrays and whole-exome sequencing were combined in the study across five regions of each liver tumor, with adjacent normal tissue and blood also included. A total of roughly 35 specimens from 5 patients underwent TCRbeta repertoire sequencing, comprising around 25 tumor regions, 5 adjacent noncancerous liver tissues and 5 peripheral blood samples. The 25 or so tumor region samples were profiled with Agilent mRNA microarrays so that TCRbeta repertoire diversity could be related to the local molecular phenotype. Repertoires from technical replicates were highly reproducible, with mean shared-clone rates around 0.89 and correlation coefficients above 0.98.

About this clonotype itself: Its antigen is not yet known. A junction end diverges from the germline sequence, so it may reflect a read error.

Without any cell sorting, total RNA and DNA were co-extracted from roughly 21-30 mg of bulk tissue using the AllPrep DNA/RNA mini kit. Roughly five patients with histopathologically diagnosed primary liver carcinoma underwent surgical resection in China between November 2015 and 2016. At the time of sampling, the patients were treatment-naive and had chronic HBV infection. Five spatially separated regions were sampled from each tumor: the superior, inferior, left-lateral and right-lateral poles, plus the tumor centre. More than 75% viable tumor cells were found by histology in every tumor sample. Fresh tumor and adjacent tissue pieces were bisected; one half was stored in RNAlater at -80°C, the other sent for histology. TCRbeta-specific cDNA was reverse-transcribed from about 520 ng total RNA using a constant-region primer and ProtoScript II reverse transcriptase. TCRbeta libraries were built with three nested multiplex PCR rounds, a slightly modified ARM-PCR procedure. Sample barcodes and Illumina adapters were added in a final 25-cycle PCR using Deep VentR polymerase. Before sequencing, amplicons of 200-500 bp were gel-purified using a QIAquick gel extraction kit. TCRbeta amplicons were sequenced on an Illumina HiSeq 2500 with 250-bp paired-end reads. Per the source publication's procedure: Trimmomatic v0.33 was used to quality-trim the reads, and FLASH v1.2.11 was used to merge paired reads so that full CDR3 sequences could be recovered. MiGEC v1.2.1b assigned V, D and J germline segments to the rearranged TCRbeta sequences. Clonotype statistics and Shannon-Wiener diversity indices were calculated with VDJtools v1.0.0. Except for diversity analysis, only each sample's 250 most abundant clonotypes were used in subsequent analyses to reduce sampling bias. The public sequencing data were trimmed at Q25 with fastp and processed into clonotypes with MiXCR by TCRdb, which kept only in-frame beta chains. Under each unique CDR3 protein, matching rows form one entry showing the most common genes and DNA. These V and J calls are TCRdb output, not the study's own analysis. In all, the sample holds about 22,000 distinct CDR3 sequences, and around 84% of those were seen once. The ten biggest clones cover less than 40% of the sample.

Summary of the overall study and its limitations: Because sequencing covered only the TCR beta chain and unpaired alpha chains were not captured, true repertoire diversity is likely underestimated. Consistent with antigen-driven expansion, pairs of tumor regions showed higher repertoire overlap (mean around 36%) than either tumor-adjacent pairs (around 17%) or tumor-blood pairs (about 15%). With just four to six patients in the study, the authors point out that the findings should be validated in a larger study. Only about 8-24% of top clones were present in all five regions of a tumor, suggesting spatial heterogeneity of tumor-infiltrating T cells. Compared with blood, tumors had a significantly larger share of the repertoire taken up by the top 250 clones (p = 0.039). Since the samples were bulk and unsorted, there was no way to compare CD4+ and CD8+ T cell repertoires.

This clonotype originated in a woman aged 30 to 39 with primary liver carcinoma and hepatitis B virus infection. Sequenced input: liver tumor tissue from sampling region 2. The cell subset or site label, as the study defines it: tumor region T2, inferior pole.

The sequence in DNA is TGTGCTAGCAGTTTGTCTACTAGAACAAATACGCAGTATTTT. It translates as CASSLSTRTNTQYF. The V gene is TRBV28 and the J gene is TRBJ2-3; TRBD2 could be the D gene, as 5 bases match. The CDR3 contains 14 residues, cysteine and phenylalanine counted. This entry keeps only the CDR3 DNA: 42 bases, framed from base 1. CDR1 and CDR2, looked up from the germline V gene, are MDHEN and SYDVKM.